This T cell receptor beta chain is drawn from a study of identical twins. Overall study findings and caveats: Out-of-frame sharing of TCR alpha in monozygotic twins was underestimated by models.

MiXCR was run by TCRdb on the 5' RACE reads, yielding one entry per CDR3 protein. The sample includes 140,000 to 150,000 distinct CDR3 sequences, around 3.5% of them seen just once. This clonotype has at least ten counts. Its target is unknown. A read error may account for a junction end that differs from germline. The CDR3 totals 13 residues. Sample: memory T cells sorted from blood. The chain links TRBV12-3 or TRBV12-4 to TRBJ2-1; weak D call: TRBD2 (5 bases). The source of this sequence is a man aged 18 to 35 in good health. The CDR3 DNA is TGTGCCAGCAGTTCATCCACGAGGGCGGTTCATCTCTTC. Its protein is CASSSSTRAVHLF.